The 24 T cell receptor beta chains presented below share a single source sample, sequenced in a study of graft-versus-host responses after intestinal transplantation. The table came from immunoSEQ multiplex PCR; TCRdb's copy has only in-frame clones and leaves some out. The repertoire holds 15,000 to 20,000 clones, with approximately 80% as singletons. Lamina propria and intraepithelial lymphocytes were released by processing graft tissue. The sample was ileum tissue, taken approximately 590 days after intestinal transplantation. The receptors were gathered from a human patient who received an intestinal transplant, so some T cells may come from the graft donor.

The chain is built from TRBV4-2 and TRBJ2-7; D possibly corresponds to TRBD1 (6 bases). The CDR3 sequence is 13 residues long. Trimming left V 3 bases short and J 11 bases short, with 17 bases between. Looked up from germline, CDR1 is LGHNA and CDR2 is YNFKEQ. In DNA, the CDR3 is TGTGCCAGCAGCCAGGACAGAAGGGACCGGGAGTACTTC. It translates to CASSQDRRDREYF.

CDR3: CASSRLRLGATYNEQFF. The CDR3 bases are TGTGCCAGCAGCCGCCTGAGATTAGGGGCTACCTACAATGAGCAGTTCTTC. The chain carries TRBV5-4 and TRBJ2-1; tentatively, D is TRBD1 (5 bases). Germline CDR1 SGHNT, CDR2 YYREEE (reference sequence). The CDR3 is 17 amino acids. V was pared by 4 bases and J by 2 bases, with 19 bases between. Drawing the rest from reference TRBV5-4 and TRBJ2-1, the complete variable domain is ETGVTQSPTHLIKTRGQQVTLRCSSQSGHNTVSWYQQALGQGPQFIFQYYREEENGRGNFPPRFSGLQFPNYSSELNVNALELDDSALYLCASSRLRLGATYNEQFFGPGTRLTVL.

As to this clone: The same CDR3 can be traced to other DNA sequences in this sample. V gene TRBV4-1 combines with J gene TRBJ2-7, with 14 bases identical to TRBD2. Germline V gives CDR1 MGHRA, CDR2 YSYEKL. This CDR3 region has 16 residues. V was pared by 1 base and J by 2 bases, with 1 base of the junction left unmatched. DNA for the CDR3: TGCGCCAGCAGCCAAGGACTAGCGGGGGGGACCTACGAGCAGTACTTC. It yields the protein CASSQGLAGGTYEQYF.

This clone was found a few times. This sequence joins TRBV19 and TRBJ1-3; D remains ambiguous. Germline V gene sequence: CDR1 LNHDA, CDR2 SQIVND (reference sequence). Trimming cost V 6 bases and J 4 bases, with 19 bases left between them. CDR3 length: 16 residues. CDR3 sequence (DNA): TGTGCCAGTAGCCATATCCTTGGGCCAGGCGGAAACACCATATATTTT. Translating gives CASSHILGPGGNTIYF.

There are a few counts of this clone. The V gene is TRBV27, the J gene TRBJ2-7; D is perhaps TRBD1 or TRBD2 (5 bases each). The germline gives CDR1 MNHEY, CDR2 SMNVEV (reference sequence). Deletions cut 3 bases from V and 3 bases from J, with 15 bases between. The CDR3 runs to 15 residues. CDR3 nucleotide sequence: TGTGCCAGCAGTTTCGCGACCGGGACGGACTACGAGCAGTACTTC. This translates into CASSFATGTDYEQYF.

This clone was observed a handful of times. This chain uses TRBV6-1 with TRBJ1-4; unclear D gene. CDR3 length equals 11 residues. In germline, CDR1 is MNHNS, CDR2 SASEGT. V lost 6 bases and J 16 bases, leaving 15 bases between the germline ends. The CDR3 nucleotides read TGTGCCAGCAGCGCCACCCGGGGTCCGTTTTTT. It translates to CASSATRGPFF.

CDR3: CASRGYNEQFF. CDR3 DNA sequence: TGCGCCAGCAGAGGGTACAATGAGCAGTTCTTC. This rearrangement joins TRBV5-1 to TRBJ2-1; D is undetermined. Germline V gene lookup returns CDR1 SGHRS and CDR2 YFSETQ. V gave up 5 bases and J gave up 4 bases, with 4 bases separating them. This CDR3 has 11 amino acids. The whole variable domain, filled in from reference TRBV5-1 and TRBJ2-1, reads KAGVTQTPRYLIKTRGQQVTLSCSPISGHRSVSWYQQTPGQGLQFLFEYFSETQRNKGNFPGRFSGRQFSNSRSEMNVSTLELGDSALYLCASRGYNEQFFGPGTRLTVL.

V is TRBV28 and J is TRBJ2-7; 10 nucleotides match TRBD1. The germline V gene encodes CDR1 MDHEN and CDR2 SYDVKM. This CDR3 is 12 amino acids long. The CDR3 DNA follows: TGTGCGACCGGACAGGGGGTAGGCGAGCAGTACTTC. Its translation is CATGQGVGEQYF.

The chain joins TRBV21-1 to TRBJ1-5. TRBV21-1 represents a pseudogene. This CDR3 spans 16 amino acids. The chain's CDR3 is CASSTTSEGEGQPQHF. In nucleotides, the CDR3 is TGTGCCAGCAGCACCACTTCAGAGGGGGAGGGTCAGCCCCAGCATTTT.

This chain joins TRBV6-1 and TRBJ2-4; 8 nucleotides match TRBD1. V lost 3 bases to trimming and J lost 3 bases; unmatched junction nucleotides: 10. Germline V lookup: CDR1 MNHNS, CDR2 SASEGT. This CDR3 region has 17 residues. The CDR3 DNA sequence: TGTGCCAGCAGTGACAGGGGGCGAATCTTCGTCAAAAACATTCAGTACTTC. Amino acid sequence: CASSDRGRIFVKNIQYF.

The chain carries TRBV7-8 and TRBJ1-2, with a tentative D call TRBD1 (5 bases). CDR3 length: 13 amino acids. V lost 4 bases and J 8 bases, leaving 14 bases between the germline ends. The germline gives CDR1 SGHVS, CDR2 FQNEAQ. CDR3 region: CASSSQGFDGYTF. The CDR3 DNA sequence: TGTGCCAGCAGCTCCCAGGGTTTCGACGGCTACACCTTC. The variable domain in full, with the rest retrieved from reference TRBV7-8 and TRBJ1-2, is GAGVSQSPRYKVAKRGQDVALRCDPISGHVSLFWYQQALGQGPEFLTYFQNEAQLDKSGLPSDRFFAERPEGSVSTLKIQRTQQEDSAVYLCASSSQGFDGYTFGSGTRLTVV.

J is TRBJ1-6 and V is TRBV23-1; D is unresolved. TRBV23-1 is an ORF, with its function uncertain. V was trimmed by 2 bases and J by 5 bases, leaving 19 bases between them. The CDR3 has 18 residues. CDR3 residues: CASSQIDRSQSNNSPLHF. CDR3 sequence (DNA): TGCGCCAGCAGTCAAATCGACCGATCCCAGTCCAATAATTCACCCCTCCACTTT.

V is TRBV6-1 and J is TRBJ2-2; 7 positions match TRBD1. After removal of 3 bases from V and 6 bases from J, the junction contained 4 bases not matched to a gene. The CDR3 loop spans 14 amino acids. Germline CDR1 MNHNS, CDR2 SASEGT. CDR3 nucleotides: TGTGCCAGCAGTGAGAACAGGGGTGCCGGGGAGCTGTTTTTT. Its protein is CASSENRGAGELFF.

This rearrangement joins TRBV12-5 to TRBJ2-1; a weak D match, TRBD2 (6 bases). V lost 6 bases, J lost 13 bases, and 7 bases lay in between. In germline, CDR1 is LGHNT, CDR2 FRNRAP. CDR3 size: 9 residues. As DNA, the CDR3 is TGTGCTAGTGGGGGGGGACAGTTCTTC. Translated: CASGGGQFF.

The chain carries TRBV5-6 and TRBJ2-3, with TRBD2 matching over 15 bases. Germline assignment: CDR1 SGHDT and CDR2 YYEEEE. V was clipped by 2 bases and J by 3 bases; unmatched bases: 4. The CDR3 has 17 amino acids. The CDR3 reads CASSFLGTSGGTDTQYF. CDR3 in DNA: TGTGCCAGCAGCTTCCTAGGGACTAGCGGGGGGACAGATACGCAGTATTTT.

The CDR3 DNA reads as TGCAGCGTTGAAGAAACGCCTACCCAGGGGGACTATGGCTACACCTTC. This codes for CSVEETPTQGDYGYTF. The chain has TRBV29-1 and TRBJ1-2; 7 positions agree with TRBD1. CDR1 is SQVTM, CDR2 ANQGSEA, per germline. The CDR3 is made up of 16 amino acids. The V segment lost 0 bases and the J segment 3 bases; nucleotides outside the gene matches: 10. Combining the CDR3 with reference TRBV29-1 and TRBJ1-2 gives the whole variable domain SAVISQKPSRDICQRGTSLTIQCQVDSQVTMMFWYRQQPGQSLTLIATANQGSEATYESGFVIDKFPISRPNLTFSTLTVSNMSPEDSSIYLCSVEETPTQGDYGYTFGSGTRLTVV.

V gene TRBV5-4 combines with J gene TRBJ2-2; 13 bases agree with TRBD2. J lost 6 bases, V lost 5 bases, and 7 bases had no gene match. Germline V lookup: CDR1 SGHNT, CDR2 YYREEE (reference sequence). This CDR3 region has 16 residues. CDR3 bases: TGTGCCAGCAGTACTAGCGGGGGGGCTATAGCCGGGGAGCTGTTTTTT. This codes for CASSTSGGAIAGELFF.

This clone was seen just once. The V call is TRBV10-3, the J call TRBJ1-3; D is perhaps TRBD1 (5 bases). The germline CDR1 and CDR2 sequences are ENHRY and SYGVKD. CDR3 length equals 14 residues. Deletions cut 10 bases from V and 2 bases from J, with 15 bases between. CDR3 in DNA: TGTGCCACCCTCCAGGGCCACACTGGAAACACCATATATTTT. Translated: CATLQGHTGNTIYF.

Regarding this clone: A junction boundary mismatches the germline segment, possibly from a read error. The V call is TRBV6-5, the J call TRBJ1-2; D might be TRBD1 (6 bases). Germline V gene lookup returns CDR1 MNHEY and CDR2 SVGAGI. This CDR3 has 13 amino acids. This CDR3 is CASKRTVDRVSAF. In DNA, the CDR3 is TGTGCCAGCAAAAGGACAGTCGATCGGGTATCCGCCTTC.

V and J are TRBV5-8 and TRBJ1-1; 8 bases agree with TRBD1. CDR3 size: 14 residues. Per germline, CDR1 SGHTS and CDR2 YDEGEE. V shed 0 bases, J shed 7 bases, and the junction held 5 bases outside the gene matches. The CDR3 nucleotides are TGTGCCAGCAGCTTGGGACAGGGGATGGTTGAAGCTTTCTTT. It is translated as CASSLGQGMVEAFF.

The J gene is TRBJ2-3, the V gene TRBV5-4; no clear D. From germline, CDR1 is SGHNT and CDR2 YYREEE (reference sequence). The CDR3 is 13 amino acids. The V and J ends lost 6 bases and 5 bases respectively, with 13 bases between them. This CDR3 reads CASTPSLGDTQYF. In nucleotides, the CDR3 is TGTGCCAGCACACCTAGTCTGGGAGATACGCAGTATTTT.

A remark on this clone: The conserved phenylalanine or tryptophan normally closing the CDR3 is absent here, so this likely arose from a read error. The J gene is TRBJ2-7, the V gene TRBV7-9; tentative D call: TRBD1 (6 bases). The CDR3 has 15 amino acids. V lost 1 base to trimming and J lost 3 bases, with 13 bases between them. In germline, CDR1 is SEHNR, CDR2 FQNEAQ (reference sequence). The CDR3 is CASSLEGGERYEQYL. The DNA for the CDR3 is TGTGCCAGCAGCTTAGAAGGGGGAGAACGCTACGAGCAGTACCTC.

The chain recombines TRBV7-8 with TRBJ2-7; 10 bases align to TRBD1. Germline V lookup: CDR1 SGHVS, CDR2 FQNEAQ. V dropped 4 bases and J dropped 4; count of bases not matched to a gene: 7. The CDR3 contains 15 residues. The CDR3 is CASSSSDRGIYEQYF. The CDR3 nucleotides read TGTGCCAGCAGCTCTTCGGACAGGGGGATTTACGAGCAGTACTTC.

CDR3 residues: CASSYSQGYEQYF. CDR3 DNA sequence: TGTGCCAGCAGTTATTCACAGGGTTACGAGCAGTACTTC. The V call is TRBV6-5, the J call TRBJ2-7, with D perhaps matching TRBD1 (6 bases). V lost 3 bases, J lost 4 bases, and 10 bases lay in between. Germline CDR1 is MNHEY and CDR2 is SVGAGI. The CDR3 is 13 amino acids.